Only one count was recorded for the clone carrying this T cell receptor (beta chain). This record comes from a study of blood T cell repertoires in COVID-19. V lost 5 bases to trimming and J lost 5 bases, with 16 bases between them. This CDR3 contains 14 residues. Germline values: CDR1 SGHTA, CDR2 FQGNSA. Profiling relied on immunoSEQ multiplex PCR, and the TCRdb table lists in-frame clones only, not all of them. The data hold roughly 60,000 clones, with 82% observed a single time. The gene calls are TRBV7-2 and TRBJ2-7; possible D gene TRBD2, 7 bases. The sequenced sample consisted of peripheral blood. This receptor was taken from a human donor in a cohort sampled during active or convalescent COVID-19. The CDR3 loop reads CASSPGGSTNEQYF. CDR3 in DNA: TGTGCCAGCAGCCCGGGGGGCAGTACAAACGAGCAGTACTTC.